This T cell receptor (beta chain) was captured by sequencing in a study of metastatic and nonmetastatic thyroid tumors. For the study at large: Repertoires of blood and of tissue (tumor or nodule) from malignant and benign thyroid patients were compared. Study results and caveats: TCR beta diversity was reportedly significantly higher in malignant thyroid tumors than benign nodules, in blood and tumor.

As to this clone: No antigen is known for it.

Ahead of thyroid surgery, no patient had received treatment of any kind. Authors' analysis steps: Variation in CDR3 across clinicopathological groups served as the basis for constructing a distant-metastasis classifier in papillary thyroid cancer. With MiXCR, TCRdb reprocessed the PCR reads. TCRdb, rather than the study authors, made the V and J calls. This repertoire shows 25,000 to 35,000 clones, 4% to 5% found once; its top ten account for roughly 21%. Trimming removed 0 bases at V and 6 bases at J, with 12 bases between. The CDR3 runs 14 residues. CDR1 is SEHNR and CDR2 is FQNEAQ in the germline V gene (reference sequence).

The rearrangement links TRBV7-9 to TRBJ2-7; possible D gene TRBD1, 6 bases. Source material: blood. The TCR was taken from a female donor with papillary thyroid cancer or a benign thyroid nodule (not recorded which). Some clones in this sample may be carry-over from other donors' samples. CDR3 nucleotide sequence: TGTGCCAGCAGCTTAGCAGGGGGAAGAGGCGAGCAGTACTTC. Translating it yields CASSLAGGRGEQYF.